This passage covers 22 T cell receptor beta chains from one sample sequenced in a study of T-cell memory formation after mild COVID-19. TCRdb re-analysed the 5' RACE reads in MiXCR, keeping a single row per CDR3 protein. The data hold 85,000 to 130,000 distinct CDR3 sequences, with over 8.5% observed a single time. Source material: PBMCs or a T cell subset sorted from them (not recorded which). Receptors originate from a man between 18 and 29 years old who had mild COVID-19 (a few samples of this study predate the infection). Cell type and time point are not known.

The table lists this clonotype with a few counts. This chain connects TRBV7-9 to TRBJ2-5, with 7 bases identical to TRBD1. Germline V gene lookup returns CDR1 SEHNR and CDR2 FQNEAQ (reference sequence). The CDR3 is 18 amino acids. J gave up 2 bases and V 0 bases, and 12 bases lay outside the gene matches. The CDR3 loop reads CASSLANFDRATQETQYF. The DNA for the CDR3 is TGTGCCAGCAGCTTAGCCAACTTCGACAGGGCTACGCAAGAGACCCAGTACTTC.

V usage is TRBV28 and J usage is TRBJ2-3; unclear D gene. This CDR3 contains 18 residues. V was trimmed by 2 bases and J by 2 bases, leaving 20 bases between them. From germline, CDR1 is MDHEN and CDR2 SYDVKM. The CDR3 DNA reads TGTGCCAGCAGTTTAATCCGCCAGCCTCTCCTTATCACAGATACGCAGTATTTT. This translates into CASSLIRQPLLITDTQYF.

This clonotype was seen many times. The rearrangement links TRBV6-1 to TRBJ2-1, with TRBD2 matching 7 bases. The CDR3 covers 15 residues. The J segment lost 3 bases and the V segment lost 3 bases, leaving 5 bases of the junction unmatched. Germline values: CDR1 MNHNS, CDR2 SASEGT. The CDR3: CASSDGAGDYNEQFF. The CDR3 nucleotides are TGTGCCAGCAGTGACGGGGCGGGGGACTACAATGAGCAGTTCTTC.

This chain connects TRBV29-1 to TRBJ2-5; a possible D gene is TRBD2 (5 bases). The V and J ends lost 0 bases and 0 bases respectively, with 11 bases between them. Germline V gene lookup returns CDR1 SQVTM and CDR2 ANQGSEA. This CDR3 region has 15 residues. The CDR3 region has the DNA TGCAGCGTTGAAGATCGAGGGCCGTACCAAGAGACCCAGTACTTC. Translating it yields CSVEDRGPYQETQYF.

This clonotype turned up a few times. This sequence joins TRBV5-1 and TRBJ2-7; D might be TRBD1 (6 bases). From germline, CDR1 is SGHRS and CDR2 YFSETQ. This CDR3 is 14 amino acids long. V was clipped by 5 bases and J by 5 bases, with 17 bases between them. As DNA, the CDR3 is TGCGCCAGCAGGTCTAGAGACAGGCCTGACGAGCAGTACTTC. Amino acid sequence: CASRSRDRPDEQYF.

This clonotype was detected only a few times. The chain uses TRBV5-1 and TRBJ2-2; D assignment may be TRBD1 or TRBD2 (6 bases each). The CDR3 totals 14 residues. The V end was cut by 2 bases, the J end by 5 bases, with 10 bases between. Germline values: CDR1 SGHRS, CDR2 YFSETQ. The CDR3 bases are TGCGCCAGCAGCTTCAGGAGGGGGACCGGGGAGCTGTTTTTT. Its translation is CASSFRRGTGELFF.

This clonotype was seen at least ten times. V usage is TRBV24-1 and J usage is TRBJ2-1; 7 bases are a match to TRBD1. This CDR3 is 15 amino acids long. Germline-derived CDR1 and CDR2 are KGHDR and SFDVKD. Trimming cost V 3 bases and J 5 bases; bases outside gene matches: 6. CDR3 residues: CATSDAGTDNNEQFF. CDR3 coding DNA: TGTGCCACCAGTGATGCCGGGACAGACAACAATGAGCAGTTCTTC.

This clonotype came up many times. The chain joins TRBV7-6 to TRBJ2-3; 8 nucleotides match TRBD2. J gave up 4 bases and V 5 bases, and 14 bases lay outside the gene matches. The CDR3 spans 17 residues. Germline V gives CDR1 SGHVS, CDR2 FNYEAQ. The CDR3 is CASSPILGTSGSDTQYF. The CDR3 nucleotides are TGTGCCAGCAGCCCCATCCTCGGGACTAGTGGATCAGATACGCAGTATTTT.

This rearrangement joins TRBV15 to TRBJ1-5; tentative D call: TRBD1 (6 bases). Between the trimmed V and J ends, which lost 8 bases and 7 bases, there was a span of 18 bases. The CDR3 has 14 amino acids. The V gene's germline CDR1 is LNHNV and CDR2 YYDKDF (reference sequence). The CDR3 DNA is TGTGCCACCGAGGAACAGGGAGGACGACAGCCCCAGCATTTT. Its protein product is CATEEQGGRQPQHF.

This clonotype was seen a handful of times. The CDR3 sequence is CSVVVPDTGELFF. The CDR3 bases are TGCAGCGTTGTAGTTCCAGACACCGGGGAGCTGTTTTTT. This sequence joins TRBV29-1 and TRBJ2-2; D unresolved. V dropped 4 bases and J dropped 3 bases, with 9 bases sitting between them. Germline lookup yields CDR1 SQVTM and CDR2 ANQGSEA. The CDR3 loop spans 13 amino acids.

Only a few counts were recorded for this clonotype. The chain carries TRBV28 and TRBJ2-3, with TRBD1 as a possible D gene (5 bases). V lost 5 bases to trimming and J lost 0 bases, with 15 bases between them. Looked up from germline, CDR1 is MDHEN and CDR2 is SYDVKM. CDR3 length: 16 amino acids. DNA for the CDR3: TGTGCCAGCAGTCCTATGGGGCCCGCCAGCACAGATACGCAGTATTTT. This encodes CASSPMGPASTDTQYF.

In this sample, this clonotype turned up a few times. The CDR3 reads CASSQAPPEFYNEQFF. Here the CDR3 DNA reads TGCGCCAGCAGCCAAGCCCCCCCGGAGTTCTACAATGAGCAGTTCTTC. The V gene is TRBV4-1, the J gene TRBJ2-1; D not resolved. V was cut by 1 base and J by 3 bases, with 13 bases left in between. The CDR3 is 16 amino acids. Germline loops: CDR1 MGHRA, CDR2 YSYEKL.

In this sample, this clonotype turned up a few times. The rearrangement uses TRBV7-8 and TRBJ1-5, with 7 bases identical to TRBD1. With V trimmed by 5 bases and J by 4 bases, 8 bases remained unmatched. Germline CDR1 reads SGHVS; CDR2 reads FQNEAQ. CDR3 size: 15 residues. The CDR3 DNA sequence: TGTGCCAGCAGCGTGGTCCGGGACAGAAATCAGCCCCAGCATTTT. It codes for CASSVVRDRNQPQHF.

The V call is TRBV12-3 or TRBV12-4, the J call TRBJ1-6; 8 bases map to TRBD1. The CDR3 is 14 residues long. The J segment lost 9 bases and the V segment lost 5 bases, leaving 6 bases of the junction unmatched. The CDR3 coding sequence is TGTGCCAGCAGTCCCGACAGGGGTGGTTCACCCCTCCACTTT. The encoded protein is CASSPDRGGSPLHF.

This chain uses TRBV15 with TRBJ1-1; D is unresolved. The CDR3 spans 14 residues. Looked up from germline, CDR1 is LNHNV and CDR2 is YYDKDF (reference sequence). Between the trimmed V and J ends, which lost 0 bases and 0 bases, there was a span of 5 bases. CDR3 residues: CATSRDTMNTEAFF. As DNA, the CDR3 is TGTGCCACCAGCAGAGATACCATGAACACTGAAGCTTTCTTT.

This clonotype was counted at least ten times. J is TRBJ2-3 and V is TRBV6-2 or TRBV6-3; the match to TRBD1 covers 9 bases. The CDR3 is 20 residues long. With 2 bases clipped from V and 4 bases from J, the junction kept 19 bases outside the gene matches. Germline V CDR1 and CDR2: MNHEY, SVGEGT. As DNA, the CDR3 is TGTGCCAGCAGTTACACGCCGGGACAGGGAGGACTAGGTGGTTCAGATACGCAGTATTTT. As protein: CASSYTPGQGGLGGSDTQYF.

In its sample, this clonotype was seen many times. The rearrangement links TRBV7-9 to TRBJ2-3; TRBD2 matches 13 bases. Germline V gene sequence: CDR1 SEHNR, CDR2 FQNEAQ (reference sequence). CDR3 length: 16 residues. V lost 2 bases and J lost 8; bases outside the gene matches: 7. CDR3 bases: TGTGCCAGCAGCTTACCCACTAGCGGGAGGGCTCTTACGCAGTATTTT. Protein product: CASSLPTSGRALTQYF.

This clonotype was observed at least ten times. V usage is TRBV5-1 and J usage is TRBJ2-3; the D gene is possibly TRBD2 (5 bases). The V gene lost 7 bases and the J gene lost 0 bases, with 18 bases spanning the gap. The CDR3 length is 16 residues. The germline gives CDR1 SGHRS, CDR2 YFSETQ. As DNA, the CDR3 is TGCGCCAGCGCTTCGGGGAGAGTCGGAAGCACAGATACGCAGTATTTT. Translated: CASASGRVGSTDTQYF. Supplemented by reference TRBV5-1 and TRBJ2-3, the full variable domain reads KAGVTQTPRYLIKTRGQQVTLSCSPISGHRSVSWYQQTPGQGLQFLFEYFSETQRNKGNFPGRFSGRQFSNSRSEMNVSTLELGDSALYLCASASGRVGSTDTQYFGPGTRLTVL.

The gene calls are TRBV6-6 and TRBJ2-2, with TRBD1 identical over 9 bases. Germline CDR1 and CDR2: MNHNY and SVGAGI (reference sequence). Trimming at V came to 5 bases and at J to 4 bases, leaving 5 bases not matched to a gene. CDR3 length: 15 residues. The CDR3 nucleotides read TGTGCCAGCAGTCGGGACAGGGAGTCCACCGGGGAGCTGTTTTTT. Its translation: CASSRDRESTGELFF.

This chain uses TRBV20-1 with TRBJ2-2; possibly TRBD1 for D (6 bases). CDR3 length equals 13 residues. Per the germline V gene, CDR1 is DFQATT and CDR2 is SNEGSKA (reference sequence). V was clipped by 7 bases and J by 3 bases, with 12 bases between them. The CDR3 sequence is CSVAHRDTGELFF. The CDR3 DNA follows: TGCAGTGTTGCCCACAGGGACACCGGGGAGCTGTTTTTT.

Only a few counts were recorded for this clonotype. The genes are TRBV6-2 or TRBV6-3 and TRBJ2-7; perhaps TRBD2 as D (7 bases). CDR1 is MNHEY, CDR2 SVGEGT, per germline. Trimming left V 2 bases short and J 3 bases short, with 11 bases between. The CDR3 contains 14 residues. The CDR3, as DNA: TGTGCCAGCAGTTACGGGGGGGCCAGCTACGAGCAGTACGTC. It translates to CASSYGGASYEQYV.

The genes are TRBV12-3 or TRBV12-4 and TRBJ2-2; possibly TRBD1 for D (5 bases). The CDR3 covers 13 residues. Trimming removed 5 bases at V and 2 bases at J, with 6 bases between. CDR3: CASSDRNTGELFF. The CDR3, as DNA: TGTGCCAGCAGTGACAGAAACACCGGGGAGCTGTTTTTT.